The rows below give T cell receptor beta chains drawn from one sample of a study of cytotoxic CD8 clonotypes in ibrutinib-treated CLL. Data came from immunoSEQ multiplex PCR; TCRdb stores just in-frame clones and leaves some out. The sample consists of around 150,000 clones, about 84% of them appearing once. The input for sequencing was PBMCs, taken after 36 months of ibrutinib treatment. The source of these receptors is a human donor with chronic lymphocytic leukemia. CDR3s include the opening cysteine and the closing phenylalanine or tryptophan. Fields, in order: J gene, V gene, clone size, CDR3 protein. Part of the rows lack a size; the others show once, few, many or a class for expanded clones.

J: TRBJ2-2; V: TRBV5-1; size: NA; CDR3: CASRGQVAGELFF
J: TRBJ2-5; V: TRBV4-1; size: NA; CDR3: CASSQVRPQETQYF
J: TRBJ2-3; V: TRBV25-1; size: NA; CDR3: CASSARLAGGHTDTQYF
J: TRBJ1-2; V: TRBV5-1; size: few; CDR3: CASSLAPPGGYTF
J: TRBJ2-7; V: TRBV28; size: NA; CDR3: CASSPGKEQYF
J: TRBJ2-2; V: TRBV7-7; size: NA; CDR3: CASSSTGELFF
J: TRBJ1-1; V: TRBV28; size: once; CDR3: CASSLWTGEAFF
J: TRBJ2-2; V: TRBV4-1; size: NA; CDR3: CASSQEEGGLAGVAGELFF
J: TRBJ1-1; V: TRBV5-1; size: few; CDR3: CASSSPIEAFF
J: TRBJ2-2; V: TRBV5-4; size: NA; CDR3: CASSPSNTGELFF
J: TRBJ2-3; V: TRBV4-1; size: NA; CDR3: CASSQDRLAGDTQYF
J: TRBJ2-1; V: TRBV7-6; size: NA; CDR3: CASSRGLVLYNEQFF
J: TRBJ1-5; V: TRBV6-1; size: few; CDR3: CASSPFLEQPQHF
J: TRBJ1-2; V: TRBV21-1; size: few; CDR3: CASSKVAGDNGYTF
J: TRBJ1-2; V: TRBV2; size: NA; CDR3: CASRVGHQTSGGYTF
J: TRBJ1-4; V: TRBV11-2; size: NA; CDR3: CASSPGTAGKLFF
J: TRBJ1-2; V: TRBV4-1; size: NA; CDR3: CASSQGAGGASGYTF
J: TRBJ1-2; V: TRBV6-4; size: NA; CDR3: CASSESAGPVGYTF
J: TRBJ1-2; V: TRBV5-8; size: NA; CDR3: CASSLPGTGGYGYTF
J: TRBJ1-1; V: TRBV28; size: many; CDR3: CASRQIMNTEAFF
J: TRBJ1-4; V: TRBV11-2; size: NA; CDR3: CASSLGQGLQGSKKLFF
J: TRBJ1-6; V: TRBV5-4; size: NA; CDR3: CASSTTPGSSYNSPLHF
J: TRBJ2-7; V: TRBV5-1; size: NA; CDR3: CASSLASDRGGEQYF
J: TRBJ1-5; V: TRBV2; size: few; CDR3: CASSEGLQGVSQPQHF
J: TRBJ1-2; V: TRBV5-6; size: NA; CDR3: CASSWAPGGAYGYTF
J: TRBJ2-7; V: TRBV7-3; size: NA; CDR3: CASSSTGLGSYEQYF
J: TRBJ2-1; V: TRBV10-2; size: NA; CDR3: CASSGLAGGGYNEQFF
J: TRBJ2-7; V: TRBV7-8; size: NA; CDR3: CASSLNLGQRYEQYF
J: TRBJ2-7; V: TRBV14; size: once; CDR3: CASSAGPSGAYEQYF
J: TRBJ2-5; V: TRBV2; size: NA; CDR3: CASNEGVLQETQYF
J: TRBJ1-2; V: TRBV30; size: NA; CDR3: CAWSGKAGLYGYTF
J: TRBJ1-1; V: TRBV5-1; size: NA; CDR3: CASSRAMNTEAFF
J: TRBJ2-3; V: TRBV7-3; size: NA; CDR3: CASSLAGGYTDTQYF
J: TRBJ2-3; V: TRBV4-2; size: NA; CDR3: CASTDEQGHGVADTQYF
J: TRBJ2-7; V: TRBV14; size: NA; CDR3: CASSKEGAGREQYF
J: TRBJ1-5; V: TRBV10-3; size: NA; CDR3: CAISSRATTGGNQPQHF
J: TRBJ1-2; V: TRBV18; size: few; CDR3: CASSPRTIGYTF
J: TRBJ2-7; V: TRBV28; size: NA; CDR3: CASRAMVGGLDEQYF
J: TRBJ1-5; V: TRBV4-1; size: NA; CDR3: CASSPAQGLTSIKPQHF
J: TRBJ2-5; V: TRBV5-1; size: NA; CDR3: CASSLGQGDETQYF
J: TRBJ1-2; V: TRBV15; size: NA; CDR3: CATSRGTGSRYTF
J: TRBJ1-2; V: TRBV13; size: NA; CDR3: CASSLVAGQGGYGYTF
J: TRBJ2-3; V: TRBV11-2; size: NA; CDR3: CASSQGSGTDTQYF
J: TRBJ2-7; V: TRBV2; size: NA; CDR3: CASSEEVYEQYF
J: TRBJ1-2; V: TRBV10-3; size: NA; CDR3: CAISRQGADGYTF
J: TRBJ1-4; V: TRBV5-1; size: once; CDR3: CASSSGGILNAEKLFF
J: TRBJ1-6; V: TRBV9; size: NA; CDR3: CASSVGAPNSPLHF
J: TRBJ2-1; V: TRBV4-1; size: few; CDR3: CASSQPQSLAGGRHEQFF
J: TRBJ2-7; V: TRBV5-6; size: NA; CDR3: CASRNSAQGTIPHEQYF
J: TRBJ1-2; V: TRBV11-2; size: once; CDR3: CASSYPGRGAGGYTF
J: TRBJ2-5; V: TRBV6-6; size: NA; CDR3: CASSRQGQGGKETQYF
J: TRBJ2-2; V: TRBV2; size: NA; CDR3: CASGRTLNTGELFF
J: TRBJ2-3; V: TRBV6-1; size: NA; CDR3: CASSETRSQGRDTQYF
J: TRBJ2-3; V: TRBV2; size: NA; CDR3: CASSVLVSTDTQYF
J: TRBJ1-2; V: TRBV5-1; size: once; CDR3: CASGPTSLNYGYTF
J: TRBJ1-2; V: TRBV15; size: NA; CDR3: CATSRDAREYGYTF
J: TRBJ1-4; V: TRBV29-1; size: NA; CDR3: CSARQGGDEKLFF